This TCR beta chain was found in a study of blood T cell repertoires in COVID-19. In the authors' methods: Counts of nucleated cells, estimated from reference gene primer amplification, were obtained. Generated by immunoSEQ multiplex PCR, the TCRdb table keeps only in-frame clones and is missing some. V, J and clone size are taken as reported in that table, and D and trimming were inferred from the DNA itself. The table has about 430,000 clones, roughly 84% seen once. The CDR3 has 14 residues. The junction had 3 bases not matched to a gene; V was cut back by 4 bases and J by 3 bases. The germline gives CDR1 LNHDA, CDR2 SQIVND (reference sequence). Everyone who took part was roughly 18 to 95 years old, and they came from about two dozen US areas. Participants' own reports of clinical history determined their cohort assignment. Exposed participants came across a COVID-19 case within 2 weeks before study entry.

This TCR was recovered from a woman aged 18-29 years who had been exposed to COVID-19. The specimen was PBMCs or T cells enriched from blood (not recorded which). The V call is TRBV19, the J call TRBJ2-7; 10 bases map to TRBD1. CDR3 nucleotides: TGTGCCAGTAGTAGACAGGGGGCTGGCTACGAGCAGTACTTC. Its protein is CASSRQGAGYEQYF.